The rows below give T cell receptor beta chains drawn from one sample of a study of PD-1 blockade in classical Hodgkin lymphoma. Sequenced by immunoSEQ multiplex PCR; TCRdb stores in-frame clones only, minus some. The data show about 90,000 clones, with about 91% seen just once and over 8.5% held by the top ten. The sequencing here drew on peripheral blood mononuclear cells (PBMCs), taken before the second cycle of nivolumab. The receptors stem from a human donor with classical Hodgkin lymphoma. Both conserved end residues are part of each CDR3. The order of the fields is J gene, D gene, V gene, clone size, CDR3 DNA, CDR3 protein. D genes are given only for firm matches. A clone size is listed for some rows: how often the clone was seen (once, few, many), or a class if it is expanded.

TRBJ2-1 - TRBV5-1 - TGCGCCAGCAGCTTGGAAACGGCAGGGGAGCAGTTCTTC CASSLETAGEQFF
TRBJ1-3 - TRBV2 - TGTGCCAGCAGTAGGACAAGGGGAACTGGAAACACCATATATTTT CASSRTRGTGNTIYF
TRBJ2-5 TRBD1 TRBV10-3 - TGTGCCATCAGTGGACAGGGGGAAGAGACCCAGTACTTC CAISGQGEETQYF
TRBJ2-1 - TRBV5-4 - TGTGCCAGCAGCTTGGAGGGTTTGAAGTTTGGTCATGAGCAGTTCTTC CASSLEGLKFGHEQFF
TRBJ2-1 - TRBV7-9 - TGTGCCAGCAGCCGCGACAGAACCTACAATGAGCAGTTCTTC CASSRDRTYNEQFF
TRBJ2-7 - TRBV27 - TGTGCCAGCAGTCCCACGTGGGGGAACTACGAGCAGTACTTC CASSPTWGNYEQYF
TRBJ2-2 - TRBV27 - TGTGCCAGCAGTTTCGGTAGCCCCGGGGAGCTGTTTTTT CASSFGSPGELFF
TRBJ2-1 - TRBV19 - TGTGCCAGCAAGCTAGGGGGTATGCTAAATGAGCAGTTCTTC CASKLGGMLNEQFF
TRBJ2-1 - TRBV7-9 - TGTGCCAGCAGCTTAGCTCGGGTAGCGTACAATGAGCAGTTCTTC CASSLARVAYNEQFF
TRBJ2-1 TRBD1 TRBV19 - TGTGCCAGTGGACAGGGGGACGGGAATGAGCAGTTCTTC CASGQGDGNEQFF
TRBJ2-3 - TRBV5-5 - TGTGCCAGCAGCTTGAAAGCTACAGACACCCCTAGCACAGATACGCAGTATTTT CASSLKATDTPSTDTQYF
TRBJ1-2 - TRBV7-9 - TGTGCCAGCAGCTTAGCGGCCCTTAACTATGGCTACACCTTC CASSLAALNYGYTF
TRBJ1-2 TRBD1 TRBV19 - TGTGCCAGTAGTATAGGGACAGGGGCTCTCTATGGCTACACCTTC CASSIGTGALYGYTF
TRBJ2-7 - TRBV6-5 - TGTGCCAGCAGTACAGGGTACTACGAGCAGTACTTC CASSTGYYEQYF
TRBJ2-5 TRBD2 TRBV18 once TGTGCCAGCTCCCAAAACCCGACTAGCGGGGGTAAAGAGACCCAGTACTTC CASSQNPTSGGKETQYF
TRBJ2-5 - TRBV5-1 - TGCGCCAGCAGCGGCCTAGGGATGGGACTTGAAGAGACCCAGTACTTC CASSGLGMGLEETQYF
TRBJ2-4 - TRBV10-3 - TGTGCCATCAGTGAAACTTTAGGGTTGTGGGACAAAAACATTCAGTACTTC CAISETLGLWDKNIQYF
TRBJ1-5 - TRBV28 - TGTGCCAGCAGGGACGGGACCTATCAGCCCCAGCATTTT CASRDGTYQPQHF
TRBJ2-3 TRBD1 TRBV2 - TGTGCCAGCAGTGCAATAACAGGGGATTCCACAGATACGCAGTATTTT CASSAITGDSTDTQYF
TRBJ1-5 - TRBV28 - TGTGCCAGCAGGGGAGGGACACCGGGGAAGCCCCAGCATTTT CASRGGTPGKPQHF
TRBJ2-7 - TRBV11-2 - TGTGCCAGCAGCTTTAGACTCAACATCTACGAGCAGTACTTC CASSFRLNIYEQYF
TRBJ2-1 - TRBV9 once TGTGCCAGCAGCGTGAGGTCTAGCAGGAACAATGAGCAGTTCTTC CASSVRSSRNNEQFF
TRBJ1-1 - TRBV28 - TGTGCCAGCAGTTTACCAGACAGACTCCTAGCTTTCTTT CASSLPDRLLAFF
TRBJ2-7 TRBD1 TRBV10-1 - TGCGCCAGTTCAGAAGGACAGGGGGCTTACGAGCAGTACTTC CASSEGQGAYEQYF
TRBJ2-5 TRBD1 TRBV29-1 once TGCAGCGTCGGGACAGTTCCGGGAGAGACCCAGTACTTC CSVGTVPGETQYF
TRBJ2-3 - TRBV4-1 - TGCGCCAGCAGCCAAGTAGTGGTGAGCACAGATACGCAGTATTTT CASSQVVVSTDTQYF
TRBJ1-5 - TRBV28 - TGTGCCAGCAGTTCCGAATTTATATCGTTGCAGCCCCAGCATTTT CASSSEFISLQPQHF
TRBJ2-3 - TRBV12-5 - TGTGCTAGTGGTTTGGCCCCCTCGAGCGAAGGGACAGATACGCAGTATTTT CASGLAPSSEGTDTQYF
TRBJ1-4 - TRBV29-1 - TGCAGCGTTGAATGGGGAGAGGGGACTAATGAAAAACTGTTTTTT CSVEWGEGTNEKLFF
TRBJ2-1 - TRBV13 - TGTGCCAGCAGCTTAACCGGGGACGGGTACAATGAGCAGTTCTTC CASSLTGDGYNEQFF
TRBJ2-7 - TRBV6-5 - TGTGCCAGCAGTTACTCTGGCGGGGTCGGCGAGCAGTACTTC CASSYSGGVGEQYF
TRBJ2-1 - TRBV4-1 - TGCGCCAGCAGTCCCGGGCCGCGGGGAGGCAATGAGCAGTTCTTC CASSPGPRGGNEQFF
TRBJ1-3 - TRBV27 - TGTGCCAGCAGTCCGGGACGGCCGGAACCTGGAAACACCATATATTTT CASSPGRPEPGNTIYF
TRBJ1-5 - TRBV10-2 - TGCGCCAGCAGCCCTACGGACGGGAATCAGCCCCAGCATTTT CASSPTDGNQPQHF
TRBJ2-1 - TRBV2 few TGTGCCAGCAGTGGGAGTCCGTTCTACAATGAGCAGTTCTTC CASSGSPFYNEQFF
TRBJ2-1 - TRBV27 - TGTGCCAGCAGTCTTTCCCGGACCAGCGGTGAGCAGTTCTTC CASSLSRTSGEQFF
TRBJ1-6 - TRBV19 - TGTGCCAGTAGTACACAGGGTTTCGGACCCCTCCACTTT CASSTQGFGPLHF
TRBJ1-5 - TRBV10-3 few TGTGCCATCAGTGAAAGCAATCAGCCCCAGCATTTT CAISESNQPQHF
TRBJ2-3 TRBD2 TRBV6-5 - TGTGCCAGCAGTTACTCGGGACTAACTAGACGCTCGGCGCAGTATTTT CASSYSGLTRRSAQYF
TRBJ1-2 TRBD1 TRBV19 few TGTGCCAGTAGTATCGTACAGGGGGATGGCTACACCTTC CASSIVQGDGYTF
TRBJ1-1 - TRBV7-2 once TGTGCCAGCAGCTTCGAAGACAGGTGGGGCACTGAAGCTTTCTTT CASSFEDRWGTEAFF
TRBJ1-5 - TRBV4-1 - TGCGCCAGCAGCCAAGATGGGCAGGGCAATCAGCCCCAGCATTTT CASSQDGQGNQPQHF
TRBJ2-1 TRBD2 TRBV6-5 once TGTGCCAGCAGTTCTTCCTCTAGCGGGAGGGCCGGGGAGCAGTTCTTC CASSSSSSGRAGEQFF
TRBJ2-1 - TRBV2 once TGTGGGTCGGGGGATAGGGGCAATGAGCAGTTCTTC CGSGDRGNEQFF